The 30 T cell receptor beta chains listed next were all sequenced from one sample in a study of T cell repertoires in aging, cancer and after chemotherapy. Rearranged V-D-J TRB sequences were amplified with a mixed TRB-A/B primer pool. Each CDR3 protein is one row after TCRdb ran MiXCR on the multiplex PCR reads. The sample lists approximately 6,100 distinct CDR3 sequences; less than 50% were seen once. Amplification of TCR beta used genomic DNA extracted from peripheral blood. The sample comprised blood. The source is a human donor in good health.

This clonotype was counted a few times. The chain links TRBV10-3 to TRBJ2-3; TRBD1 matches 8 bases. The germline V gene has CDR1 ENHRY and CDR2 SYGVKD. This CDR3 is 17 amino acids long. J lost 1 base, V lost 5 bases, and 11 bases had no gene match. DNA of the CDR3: TGTGCCATCAGTCAGCCCCAGGGGGCTGATGGCACAGATACGCAGTATTTT. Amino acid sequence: CAISQPQGADGTDTQYF.

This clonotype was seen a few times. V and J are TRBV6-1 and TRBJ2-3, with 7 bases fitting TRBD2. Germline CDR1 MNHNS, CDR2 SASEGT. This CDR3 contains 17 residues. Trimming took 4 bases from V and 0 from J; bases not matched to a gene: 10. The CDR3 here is CASSGGVGGGSTDTQYF. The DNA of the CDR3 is TGTGCCAGCAGTGGAGGAGTCGGCGGGGGTAGCACAGATACGCAGTATTTT.

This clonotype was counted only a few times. For the CDR3, the DNA is TGTGCCAGCAGTGAACTAGCGGGGGGGCCCAATGAGCAGTTCTTC. Translation gives CASSELAGGPNEQFF. The chain is built from TRBV6-1 and TRBJ2-1; 12 nucleotides align to TRBD2. After removal of 2 bases from V and 6 bases from J, the junction contained 2 bases not matched to a gene. CDR1 MNHNS and CDR2 SASEGT come from the germline V gene. The CDR3 covers 15 residues.

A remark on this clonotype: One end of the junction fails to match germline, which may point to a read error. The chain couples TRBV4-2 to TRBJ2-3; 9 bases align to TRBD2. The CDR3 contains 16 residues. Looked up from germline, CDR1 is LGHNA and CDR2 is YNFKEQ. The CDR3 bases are TGCGCCAGCAGCCAAGCAAGCGGGGGGCCCACAGATACGCAGTATTTT. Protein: CASSQASGGPTDTQYF.

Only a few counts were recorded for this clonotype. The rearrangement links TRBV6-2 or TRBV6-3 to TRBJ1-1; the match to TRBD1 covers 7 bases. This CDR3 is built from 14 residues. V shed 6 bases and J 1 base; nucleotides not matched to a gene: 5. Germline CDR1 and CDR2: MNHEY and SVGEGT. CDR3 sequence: CASRWGQRNTEAFF. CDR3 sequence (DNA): TGTGCCAGCAGATGGGGACAGCGGAACACTGAAGCTTTCTTT.

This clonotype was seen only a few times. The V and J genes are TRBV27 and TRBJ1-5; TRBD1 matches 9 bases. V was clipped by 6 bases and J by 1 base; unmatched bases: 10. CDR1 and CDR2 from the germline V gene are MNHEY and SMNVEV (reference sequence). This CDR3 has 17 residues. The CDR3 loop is CASSRWTGVPSNQPQHF. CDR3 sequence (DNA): TGTGCCAGCAGCCGTTGGACAGGGGTTCCCAGCAATCAGCCCCAGCATTTT.

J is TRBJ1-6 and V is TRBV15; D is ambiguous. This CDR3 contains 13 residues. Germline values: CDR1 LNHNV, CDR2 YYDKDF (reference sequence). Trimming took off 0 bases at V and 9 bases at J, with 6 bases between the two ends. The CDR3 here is CATSREESSPLHF. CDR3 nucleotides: TGTGCCACCAGCAGAGAGGAGTCTTCACCCCTCCACTTT.

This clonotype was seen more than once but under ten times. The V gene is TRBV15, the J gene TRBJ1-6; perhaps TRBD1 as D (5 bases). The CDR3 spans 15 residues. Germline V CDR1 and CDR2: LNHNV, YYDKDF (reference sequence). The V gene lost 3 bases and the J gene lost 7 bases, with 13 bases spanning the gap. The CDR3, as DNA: TGTGCCACCAGCAGTCCTCACGGGGGGAATTCACCCCTCCACTTT. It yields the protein CATSSPHGGNSPLHF.

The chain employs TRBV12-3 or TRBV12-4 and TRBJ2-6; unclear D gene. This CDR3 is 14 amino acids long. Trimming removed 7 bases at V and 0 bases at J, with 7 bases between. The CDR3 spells CASKSASGANVLTF. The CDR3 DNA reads TGTGCCAGCAAAAGTGCCTCTGGGGCCAACGTCCTGACTTTC.

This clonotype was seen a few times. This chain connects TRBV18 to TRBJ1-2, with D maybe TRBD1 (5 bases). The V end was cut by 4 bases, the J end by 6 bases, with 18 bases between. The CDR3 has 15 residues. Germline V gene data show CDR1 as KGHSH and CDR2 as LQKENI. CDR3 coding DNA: TGTGCCAGCTCACTTCCCTCCAGGGACGGGAATGGCTACACCTTC. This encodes CASSLPSRDGNGYTF.

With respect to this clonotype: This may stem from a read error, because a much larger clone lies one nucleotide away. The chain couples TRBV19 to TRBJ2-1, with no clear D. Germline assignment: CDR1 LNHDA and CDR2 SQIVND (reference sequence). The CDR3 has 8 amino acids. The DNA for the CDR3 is TGTGTCAGTAATGAGCAGTTCTTC. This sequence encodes CVSNEQFF. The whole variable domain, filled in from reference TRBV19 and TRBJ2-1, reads DGGITQSPKYLFRKEGQNVTLSCEQNLNHDAMYWYRQDPGQGLRLIYYSQIVNDFQKGDIAEGYSVSREKKESFPLTVTSAQKNPTAFYLCVSNEQFFGPGTRLTVL.

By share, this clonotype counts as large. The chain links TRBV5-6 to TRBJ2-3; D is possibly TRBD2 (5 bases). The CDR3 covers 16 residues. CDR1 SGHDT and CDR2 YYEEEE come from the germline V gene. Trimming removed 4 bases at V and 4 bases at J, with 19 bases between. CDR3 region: CASSILPGWAADTQYF. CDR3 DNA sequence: TGTGCCAGCAGCATTCTACCGGGGTGGGCCGCAGATACGCAGTATTTT.

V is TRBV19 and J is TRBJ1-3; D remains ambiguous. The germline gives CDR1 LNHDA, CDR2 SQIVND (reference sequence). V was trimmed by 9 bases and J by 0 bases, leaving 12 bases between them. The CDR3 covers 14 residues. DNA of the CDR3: TGTGCCAGCGCTGGACGGGACTCTGGAAACACCATATATTTT. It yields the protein CASAGRDSGNTIYF.

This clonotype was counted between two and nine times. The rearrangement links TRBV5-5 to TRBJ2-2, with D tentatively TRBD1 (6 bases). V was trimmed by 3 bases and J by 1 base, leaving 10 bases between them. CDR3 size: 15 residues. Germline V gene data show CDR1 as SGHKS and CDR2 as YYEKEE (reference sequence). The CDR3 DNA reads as TGTGCCAGCAGCTCGCAGGGGTGGAACACCGGGGAGCTGTTTTTT. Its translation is CASSSQGWNTGELFF.

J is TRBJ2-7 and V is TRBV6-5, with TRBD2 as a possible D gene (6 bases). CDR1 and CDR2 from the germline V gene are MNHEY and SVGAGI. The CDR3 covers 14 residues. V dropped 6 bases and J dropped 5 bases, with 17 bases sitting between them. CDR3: CASSPGTPRDEQYF. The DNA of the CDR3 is TGTGCCAGCAGCCCGGGGACTCCGCGGGACGAGCAGTACTTC.

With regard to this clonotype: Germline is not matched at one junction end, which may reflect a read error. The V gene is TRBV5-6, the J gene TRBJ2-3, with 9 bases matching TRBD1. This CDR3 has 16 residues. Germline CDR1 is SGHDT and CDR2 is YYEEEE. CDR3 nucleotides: TGCGCCAGCAGCAGGGGACAGGGTAGTTTCACAGATACGCAGTATTTT. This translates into CASSRGQGSFTDTQYF.

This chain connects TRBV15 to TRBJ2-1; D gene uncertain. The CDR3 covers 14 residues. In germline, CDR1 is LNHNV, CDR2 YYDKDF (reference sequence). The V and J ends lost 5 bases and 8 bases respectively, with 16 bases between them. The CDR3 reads CATSEPAIRHEQFF. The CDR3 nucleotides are TGTGCCACCAGCGAACCGGCGATACGCCATGAGCAGTTCTTC.

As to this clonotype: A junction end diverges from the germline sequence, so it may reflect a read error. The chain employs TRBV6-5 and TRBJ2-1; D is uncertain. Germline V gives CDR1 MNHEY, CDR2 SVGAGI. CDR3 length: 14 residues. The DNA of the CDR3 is TGTGCCAGCAGTGAACTTGGGGTGGCTGCCCTCCGGCTCTTC. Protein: CASSELGVAALRLF.

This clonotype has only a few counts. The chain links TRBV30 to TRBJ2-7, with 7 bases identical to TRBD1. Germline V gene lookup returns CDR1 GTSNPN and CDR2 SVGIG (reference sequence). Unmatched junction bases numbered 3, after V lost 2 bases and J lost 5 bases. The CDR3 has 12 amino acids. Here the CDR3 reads CAWSLGGDEQYF. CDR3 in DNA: TGTGCCTGGAGTTTAGGGGGCGACGAGCAGTACTTC. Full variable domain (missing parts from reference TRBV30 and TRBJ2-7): SQTIHQWPATLVQPVGSPLSLECTVEGTSNPNLYWYRQAAGRGLQLLFYSVGIGQISSEVPQNLSASRPQDRQFILSSKKLLLSDSGFYLCAWSLGGDEQYFGPGTRLTVT.

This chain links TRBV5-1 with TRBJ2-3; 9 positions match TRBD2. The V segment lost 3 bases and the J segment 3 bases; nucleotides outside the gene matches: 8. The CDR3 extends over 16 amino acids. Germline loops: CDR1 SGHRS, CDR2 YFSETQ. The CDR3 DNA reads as TGCGCCAGCAGCTGGGGATTAAGCGGGGGGACAGATACGCAGTATTTT. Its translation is CASSWGLSGGTDTQYF.

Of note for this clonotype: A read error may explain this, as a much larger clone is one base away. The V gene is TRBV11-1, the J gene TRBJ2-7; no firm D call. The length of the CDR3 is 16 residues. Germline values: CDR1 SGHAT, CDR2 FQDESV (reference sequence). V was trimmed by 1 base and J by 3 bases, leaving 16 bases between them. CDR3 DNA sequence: TGTGCCAGCAGCTTAGGCCTAGGAGCTGTGGGCTACGAGCAGTACTTC. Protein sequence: CASSLGLGAVGYEQYF.

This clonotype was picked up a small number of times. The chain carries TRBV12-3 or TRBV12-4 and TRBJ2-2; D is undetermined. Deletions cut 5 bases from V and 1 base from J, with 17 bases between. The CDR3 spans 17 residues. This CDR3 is CASSRSTAHRNTGELFF. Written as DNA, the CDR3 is TGTGCCAGCAGTCGCAGCACCGCTCACAGGAACACCGGGGAGCTGTTTTTT.

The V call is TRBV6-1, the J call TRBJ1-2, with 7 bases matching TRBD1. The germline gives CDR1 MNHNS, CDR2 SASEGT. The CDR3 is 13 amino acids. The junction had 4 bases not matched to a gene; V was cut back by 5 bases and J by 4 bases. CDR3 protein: CASSKQGTYGYTF. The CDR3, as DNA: TGTGCCAGCAGTAAACAGGGGACCTATGGCTACACCTTC.

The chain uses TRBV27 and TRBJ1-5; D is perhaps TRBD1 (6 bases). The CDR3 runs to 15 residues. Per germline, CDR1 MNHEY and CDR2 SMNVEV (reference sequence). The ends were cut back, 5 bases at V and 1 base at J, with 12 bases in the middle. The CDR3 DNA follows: TGTGCCAGCAGTACACAGGGAGCGAGCAATCAGCCCCAGCATTTT. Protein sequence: CASSTQGASNQPQHF.

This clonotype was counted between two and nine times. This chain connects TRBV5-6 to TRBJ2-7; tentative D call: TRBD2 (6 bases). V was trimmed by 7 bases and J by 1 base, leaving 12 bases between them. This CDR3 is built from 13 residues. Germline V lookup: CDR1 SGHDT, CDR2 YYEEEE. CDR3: CASERAGSYEQYF. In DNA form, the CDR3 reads TGTGCCAGCGAGCGGGCAGGATCCTACGAGCAGTACTTC.

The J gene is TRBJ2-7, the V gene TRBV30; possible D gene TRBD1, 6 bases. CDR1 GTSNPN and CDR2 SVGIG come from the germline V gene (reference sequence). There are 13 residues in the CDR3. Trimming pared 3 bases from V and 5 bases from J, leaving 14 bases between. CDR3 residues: CAWSRGQSNEQYF. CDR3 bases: TGTGCCTGGAGCCGAGGACAGTCTAACGAGCAGTACTTC. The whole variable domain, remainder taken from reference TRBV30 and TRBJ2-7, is SQTIHQWPATLVQPVGSPLSLECTVEGTSNPNLYWYRQAAGRGLQLLFYSVGIGQISSEVPQNLSASRPQDRQFILSSKKLLLSDSGFYLCAWSRGQSNEQYFGPGTRLTVT.

CDR3 amino acids: CASSYSDNSYEQYF. The CDR3 nucleotides read TGTGCCAGCAGTTACTCGGACAACTCCTACGAGCAGTACTTC. The V gene is TRBV6-5, the J gene TRBJ2-1, with a possible D match to TRBD1 (5 bases). The end of the DNA aligns better with TRBJ2-7, so the J call may be wrong. Germline CDR1 and CDR2: MNHEY and SVGAGI. This CDR3 region has 14 residues.

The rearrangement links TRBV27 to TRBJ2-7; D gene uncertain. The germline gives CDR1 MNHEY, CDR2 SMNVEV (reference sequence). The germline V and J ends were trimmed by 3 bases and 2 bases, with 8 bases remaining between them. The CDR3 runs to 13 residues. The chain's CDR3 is CASSFRLTYEQYF. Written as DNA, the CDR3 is TGTGCCAGCAGTTTTCGGTTGACCTACGAGCAGTACTTC.

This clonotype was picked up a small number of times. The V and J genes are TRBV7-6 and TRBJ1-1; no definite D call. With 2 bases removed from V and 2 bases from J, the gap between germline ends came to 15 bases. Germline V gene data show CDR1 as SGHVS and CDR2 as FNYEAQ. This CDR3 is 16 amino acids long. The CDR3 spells CASSLTPTGSNTEAFF. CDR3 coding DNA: TGTGCCAGCAGCTTAACCCCGACCGGGAGTAACACTGAAGCTTTCTTT.

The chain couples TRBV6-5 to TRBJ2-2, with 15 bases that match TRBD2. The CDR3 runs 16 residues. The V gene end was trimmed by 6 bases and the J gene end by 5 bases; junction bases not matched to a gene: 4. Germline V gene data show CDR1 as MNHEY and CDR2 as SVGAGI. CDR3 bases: TGTGCCAGCAGCCTCGGGACTAGCGGGGGGACCGGGGAGCTGTTTTTT. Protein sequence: CASSLGTSGGTGELFF.